This TCR beta chain derives from a study of T cells in Graves' hyperthyroidism and ophthalmopathy. Germline V gene data show CDR1 as LNHDA and CDR2 as SQIVND (reference sequence). V was cut by 2 bases and J by 3 bases, with 16 bases left in between. The CDR3 runs 16 residues. The CDR3 regions of TCR beta were amplified from RNA transcripts. Researchers ran a first-round RT-PCR on the TCR CDR3 using the HTBI primer set. MiXCR, run by TCRdb on the multiplex PCR reads, gives a single entry per CDR3 protein. The sample records roughly 500,000 distinct CDR3 sequences, roughly a quarter being singletons. This clonotype was counted once. Fresh peripheral blood, under 13 ml, yielded the PBMCs.

This TCR came from a woman in her 30s with Graves' ophthalmopathy. V usage is TRBV19 and J usage is TRBJ1-1, with D perhaps matching TRBD1 (6 bases). The sample was blood. The chain's CDR3 is CASSIWGAVSHTEAFF. CDR3 sequence (DNA): TGTGCCAGTAGTATATGGGGGGCTGTGTCCCACACTGAAGCTTTCTTT.